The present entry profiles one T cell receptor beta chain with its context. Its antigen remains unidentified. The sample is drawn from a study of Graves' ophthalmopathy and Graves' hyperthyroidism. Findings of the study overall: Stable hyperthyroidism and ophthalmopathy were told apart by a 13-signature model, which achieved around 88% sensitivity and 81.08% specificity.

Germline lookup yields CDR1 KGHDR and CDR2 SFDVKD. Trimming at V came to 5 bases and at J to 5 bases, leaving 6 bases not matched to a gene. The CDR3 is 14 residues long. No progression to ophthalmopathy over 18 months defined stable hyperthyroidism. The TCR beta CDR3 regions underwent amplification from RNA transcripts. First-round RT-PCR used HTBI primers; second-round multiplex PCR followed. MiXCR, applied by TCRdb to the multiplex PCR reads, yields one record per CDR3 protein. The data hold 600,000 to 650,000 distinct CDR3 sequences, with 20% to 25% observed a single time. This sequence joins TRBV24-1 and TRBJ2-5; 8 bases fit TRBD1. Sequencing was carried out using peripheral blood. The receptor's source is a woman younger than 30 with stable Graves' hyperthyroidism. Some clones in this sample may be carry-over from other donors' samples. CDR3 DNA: TGTGCCACCAGTGGCCAGGGGGCGGGGGAGACCCAGTACTTC. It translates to CATSGQGAGETQYF.